The next 26 T cell receptor beta chains were all read from a single sample in a study of T cell repertoires in cytomegalovirus infection. TCRdb independently ran MiXCR on the reads; one entry per CDR3 protein. The sample includes fewer than 350,000 distinct CDR3 sequences, over 7.5% of them seen just once. Sequenced: PBMCs. These receptor sequences come from a human donor in good health (CMV status not recorded). Some clones in this sample may be carry-over from other donors' samples.

The V and J genes are TRBV7-3 and TRBJ2-1; D perhaps matches TRBD2 (6 bases). The ends were cut back, 4 bases at V and 4 bases at J, with 14 bases in the middle. Germline V gene lookup returns CDR1 SGHTA and CDR2 FQGTGA. CDR3 length: 15 residues. For the CDR3, the DNA is TGTGCCAGCAGCTCAGGTAGCGGCATTTACAATGAGCAGTTCTTC. Amino acid sequence: CASSSGSGIYNEQFF. Looking up the rest from reference TRBV7-3 and TRBJ2-1 gives the full variable domain: GAGVSQTPSNKVTEKGKYVELRCDPISGHTALYWYRQSLGQGPEFLIYFQGTGAADDSGLPNDRFFAVRPEGSVSTLKIQRTERGDSAVYLCASSSGSGIYNEQFFGPGTRLTVL.

In its sample, this clonotype was seen many times. The CDR3 DNA reads TGTGCCAGCAGTTCCCGGACAGCGAGCTACGAGCAGTACTTC. Its translation is CASSSRTASYEQYF. The chain is built from TRBV11-3 and TRBJ2-7; maybe TRBD1 (6 bases). With 6 bases removed from V and 3 bases from J, the gap between germline ends came to 15 bases. CDR3 size: 14 residues. Germline CDR1 reads SGHNT; CDR2 reads YENEEA.

This chain uses TRBV19 with TRBJ2-3; perhaps TRBD2 as D (6 bases). The CDR3 spans 15 residues. The V end was cut by 8 bases, the J end by 4 bases, with 19 bases between. In germline, CDR1 is LNHDA, CDR2 SQIVND (reference sequence). The CDR3 loop reads CASRISGVGADTQYF. CDR3 coding DNA: TGTGCCAGTCGAATCTCGGGGGTCGGGGCAGATACGCAGTATTTT.

In this sample, this clonotype turned up many times. The chain has TRBV12-3 or TRBV12-4 and TRBJ1-3; D uncertain. The CDR3 runs to 17 residues. V lost 2 bases to trimming and J lost 0 bases, with 14 bases between them. In nucleotides, the CDR3 is TGTGCCAGCAGTTTAAGAGGACGGACTACCTCTGGAAACACCATATATTTT. This encodes CASSLRGRTTSGNTIYF.

This clonotype was seen ten or more times. The J gene is TRBJ1-3, the V gene TRBV12-5, with a weak D call TRBD1 (5 bases). This CDR3 comprises 12 residues. CDR1 and CDR2 from the germline V gene are LGHNT and FRNRAP. The germline V and J ends were trimmed by 7 bases and 9 bases, with 13 bases remaining between them. Here the CDR3 DNA reads TGTGCTAGTGCGACCGACGGGGGCACCATATATTTT. It specifies CASATDGGTIYF. The full variable domain, with the rest looked up from reference TRBV12-5 and TRBJ1-3, is DARVTQTPRHKVTEMGQEVTMRCQPILGHNTVFWYRQTMMQGLELLAYFRNRAPLDDSGMPKDRFSAEMPDATLATLKIQPSEPRDSAVYFCASATDGGTIYFGEGSWLTVV.

The chain has TRBV7-2 and TRBJ2-5; D remains ambiguous. Germline V gene lookup returns CDR1 SGHTA and CDR2 FQGNSA. V was pared by 0 bases and J by 4 bases, with 9 bases between. This CDR3 has 14 amino acids. CDR3 coding DNA: TGTGCCAGCAGCTTAGCGCTCCGGCCAGAGACCCAGTACTTC. It codes for CASSLALRPETQYF.

As concerns this clonotype: It may be a read error: a sequence one base away is much more abundant. The chain has TRBV7-2 and TRBJ1-2, with D perhaps TRBD1 (6 bases). The CDR3 extends over 14 amino acids. From germline, CDR1 is SGHTA and CDR2 FQGNSA. V shed 5 bases and J shed 8 bases, with 18 bases lying between them. The CDR3 loop is CASSPGQTFTGYTF. The CDR3 nucleotides are TGTGCCAGCAGCCCAGGACAGACCTTCACGGGCTACACCTTC.

There are many counts of this clonotype. The rearrangement uses TRBV12-3 or TRBV12-4 and TRBJ2-4, with 10 bases fitting TRBD1. The CDR3 spans 14 residues. Trimming took 4 bases from V and 8 from J; bases not matched to a gene: 5. CDR3 amino acids: CASSSWTGGDIQYF. The CDR3 DNA sequence: TGTGCCAGCAGTTCCTGGACAGGGGGAGACATTCAGTACTTC.

The rearrangement links TRBV28 to TRBJ1-5, with D unclear. This CDR3 spans 14 amino acids. The ends were cut back, 4 bases at V and 4 bases at J, with 11 bases in the middle. From germline, CDR1 is MDHEN and CDR2 SYDVKM. In DNA, the CDR3 is TGTGCCAGCAGTTATGTGGGAGGAAATCAGCCCCAGCATTTT. It specifies CASSYVGGNQPQHF.

A word on this clonotype: Being one base from a much bigger clone, this may be a read error. The chain links TRBV9 to TRBJ1-1; unclear D gene. This CDR3 is 13 amino acids long. With 4 bases removed from V and 1 base from J, the gap between germline ends came to 8 bases. Looked up from germline, CDR1 is SGDLS and CDR2 is YYNGEE. The CDR3 sequence: CASSPGKNTEAFF. The CDR3 DNA sequence: TGTGCCAGCAGCCCGGGAAAGAACACTGAAGCTTTCTTT.

This chain joins TRBV20-1 and TRBJ2-5, with TRBD2 identical over 12 bases. Germline CDR1 DFQATT, CDR2 SNEGSKA (reference sequence). CDR3 length equals 14 residues. Trimming took 5 bases from V and 2 from J; bases not matched to a gene: 3. In nucleotides, the CDR3 is TGCAGTGCTGTTCTAGCGGGGGGGCAAGAGACCCAGTACTTC. It yields the protein CSAVLAGGQETQYF.

This clonotype has just a few counts. The chain joins TRBV6-2 or TRBV6-3 to TRBJ2-5; 7 bases map to TRBD2. Germline-derived CDR1 and CDR2 are MNHEY and SVGEGT. The CDR3 length is 18 residues. V gave up 0 bases and J gave up 5 bases; unmatched junction bases: 15. DNA of the CDR3: TGTGCCAGCAGTTACTCGATTTCGGGGGGTCCCAGAAGGGAGACCCAGTACTTC. Protein sequence: CASSYSISGGPRRETQYF.

This clonotype appeared a few times. The chain employs TRBV12-3 or TRBV12-4 and TRBJ2-1, with 9 bases matching TRBD2. V lost 6 bases to trimming and J lost 1 base; unmatched junction nucleotides: 4. This CDR3 has 15 amino acids. The CDR3 DNA reads TGTGCCAGCAGCACAGCGGGGGGTTCCTACAATGAGCAGTTCTTC. This gives the protein CASSTAGGSYNEQFF.

This clonotype was recorded many times. This chain connects TRBV7-9 to TRBJ2-3, with TRBD2 matching 9 bases. Germline loops: CDR1 SEHNR, CDR2 FQNEAQ (reference sequence). The CDR3 has 15 residues. V lost 5 bases to trimming and J lost 0 bases; unmatched junction nucleotides: 3. CDR3 region: CASSPTSGSTDTQYF. The DNA of the CDR3 is TGTGCCAGCAGCCCGACTAGCGGCAGCACAGATACGCAGTATTTT.

This clonotype was detected many times. The chain links TRBV7-2 to TRBJ2-1; 11 bases are a match to TRBD2. CDR1 SGHTA and CDR2 FQGNSA come from the germline V gene. The CDR3 has 17 amino acids. V was clipped by 4 bases and J by 7 bases; unmatched bases: 12. CDR3 region: CASSYPRTLAGVNEQFF. The DNA for the CDR3 is TGTGCCAGCAGCTACCCTCGGACACTAGCGGGAGTGAATGAGCAGTTCTTC.

The sample holds many counts of this clonotype. V usage is TRBV7-9 and J usage is TRBJ2-7; TRBD1 agrees at 10 bases. CDR1 SEHNR and CDR2 FQNEAQ come from the germline V gene (reference sequence). The V and J ends lost 7 bases and 1 base, in that order; junction bases with no gene match: 10. The CDR3 spans 16 residues. CDR3 amino acids: CASTPPGQGVSYEQYF. As DNA, the CDR3 is TGTGCCAGCACCCCGCCAGGACAGGGGGTATCCTACGAGCAGTACTTC.

The chain couples TRBV7-8 to TRBJ2-7; D unresolved. The CDR3 has 12 residues. Germline CDR1 and CDR2: SGHVS and FQNEAQ. The ends were cut back, 4 bases at V and 7 bases at J, with 11 bases in the middle. CDR3 DNA sequence: TGTGCCAGCAGCTCCCCTGAAGGGGAGCAGTACTTC. It specifies CASSSPEGEQYF.

V gene TRBV9 combines with J gene TRBJ1-2; 11 bases match TRBD1. The CDR3 extends over 15 amino acids. V trimming: 3 bases; J trimming: 7 bases; junction bases outside the gene matches: 8. Germline CDR1 is SGDLS and CDR2 is YYNGEE. The CDR3 DNA follows: TGTGCCAGCAGCGATGCGGACAGGGGGCGTGTTGGCTACACCTTC. Its translation is CASSDADRGRVGYTF.

This clonotype was found many times. V gene TRBV7-2 combines with J gene TRBJ2-2; 8 positions match TRBD1. The V segment lost 0 bases and the J segment 6 bases; nucleotides outside the gene matches: 3. The CDR3 loop spans 15 amino acids. Germline V lookup: CDR1 SGHTA, CDR2 FQGNSA. The DNA for the CDR3 is TGTGCCAGCAGCTTAGCGAGGGGACAGGCCGGGGAGCTGTTTTTT. Its protein is CASSLARGQAGELFF.

This clonotype occurred many times. This chain uses TRBV7-2 with TRBJ2-3; D not certain. Germline V lookup: CDR1 SGHTA, CDR2 FQGNSA. V lost 1 base and J lost 2, with 10 bases in between. CDR3 length equals 15 residues. The CDR3 bases are TGTGCCAGCAGCTTAGATGAATCCCTCACAGATACGCAGTATTTT. Translated: CASSLDESLTDTQYF.

Concerning this clonotype itself: The junction differs from germline at one of its ends, possibly a read error. This rearrangement joins TRBV3-1 to TRBJ1-1; possibly TRBD1 for D (5 bases). The germline CDR1 and CDR2 sequences are LGHDT and YNNKEL (reference sequence). The CDR3 runs to 13 residues. CDR3 in DNA: TGTGCCAGCGCCGGGGGGTGGCACACTGAAACTTTCTTT. Translation gives CASAGGWHTETFF.

This clonotype was observed a handful of times. This rearrangement joins TRBV7-6 to TRBJ2-5, with D possibly TRBD1 on 6 matching bases. The CDR3 covers 14 residues. Germline CDR1 reads SGHVS; CDR2 reads FNYEAQ. V was trimmed by 5 bases and J by 4 bases, leaving 14 bases between them. The CDR3 protein is CASSRSGDGETQYF. Here the CDR3 DNA reads TGTGCCAGCAGCCGGTCAGGGGATGGAGAGACCCAGTACTTC.

This sequence joins TRBV20-1 and TRBJ1-5; D is uncertain. This CDR3 region has 12 residues. In germline, CDR1 is DFQATT, CDR2 SNEGSKA (reference sequence). V was pared by 2 bases and J by 7 bases, with 9 bases between. The CDR3 DNA reads as TGCAGTGCTAGAAGGGAAGTGCAGCCCCAGCATTTT. Protein: CSARREVQPQHF.

This clonotype was detected a few times. The DNA for the CDR3 is TGTGCCAGCAGACGACAGGGGGTGAACACTGAAGCTTTCTTT. Protein product: CASRRQGVNTEAFF. This chain joins TRBV12-3 or TRBV12-4 and TRBJ1-1; 9 bases are a match to TRBD1. With 6 bases clipped from V and 0 bases from J, the junction kept 2 bases outside the gene matches. The CDR3 runs 14 residues.

This clonotype has a handful of counts. This rearrangement joins TRBV7-2 to TRBJ2-5, with D perhaps TRBD1 (6 bases). The CDR3 length is 15 residues. Germline-derived CDR1 and CDR2 are SGHTA and FQGNSA. Trimming pared 5 bases from V and 5 bases from J, leaving 18 bases between. CDR3 loop: CASSIRGLVRETQYF. The CDR3 nucleotides are TGTGCCAGCAGCATCAGGGGCCTGGTGAGGGAGACCCAGTACTTC.

The rearrangement uses TRBV4-1 and TRBJ1-2; 7 nucleotides agree with TRBD1. CDR3 length: 21 amino acids. Germline V lookup: CDR1 MGHRA, CDR2 YSYEKL. The ends lost 1 base at V and 1 base at J; junction bases unmatched: 21. The CDR3 is CASSQVSLVAGQLKINYGYTF. The DNA of the CDR3 is TGCGCCAGCAGCCAAGTTAGTCTCGTAGCGGGACAGTTAAAGATTAACTATGGCTACACCTTC.